The clone carrying this TCR beta chain occurred a few times. These patients, aged 18 to 65, had recently diagnosed hyperthyroidism lasting under 2 months. Thyroid ultrasound and orbital computed tomography, with clinical symptoms and serum thyroxine and TRAb, informed diagnoses. The source of the sample is a study of T cells in Graves' hyperthyroidism and ophthalmopathy. RNA transcripts were the template for amplifying TCR beta CDR3 regions. Primed by the HTBI set, a first-round RT-PCR was run on the TCR CDR3. MiXCR, applied by TCRdb to the multiplex PCR reads, yields one record per CDR3 protein. The sample carries 500,000 to 650,000 distinct CDR3 sequences, approximately 14% recorded once. The origin of this receptor is a woman aged 40 to 50 with Graves' hyperthyroidism. Sequencing was performed on blood.

In DNA, the CDR3 is TGCGCCAGCAGCCAAGTAATTGAGCCCTACGAGCAGTACTTC. Translating gives CASSQVIEPYEQYF. The chain joins TRBV4-1 to TRBJ2-7; D gene ambiguous. The CDR3 runs to 14 residues. V lost 1 base and J 2 bases, leaving 9 bases between the germline ends. Germline V lookup: CDR1 MGHRA, CDR2 YSYEKL.